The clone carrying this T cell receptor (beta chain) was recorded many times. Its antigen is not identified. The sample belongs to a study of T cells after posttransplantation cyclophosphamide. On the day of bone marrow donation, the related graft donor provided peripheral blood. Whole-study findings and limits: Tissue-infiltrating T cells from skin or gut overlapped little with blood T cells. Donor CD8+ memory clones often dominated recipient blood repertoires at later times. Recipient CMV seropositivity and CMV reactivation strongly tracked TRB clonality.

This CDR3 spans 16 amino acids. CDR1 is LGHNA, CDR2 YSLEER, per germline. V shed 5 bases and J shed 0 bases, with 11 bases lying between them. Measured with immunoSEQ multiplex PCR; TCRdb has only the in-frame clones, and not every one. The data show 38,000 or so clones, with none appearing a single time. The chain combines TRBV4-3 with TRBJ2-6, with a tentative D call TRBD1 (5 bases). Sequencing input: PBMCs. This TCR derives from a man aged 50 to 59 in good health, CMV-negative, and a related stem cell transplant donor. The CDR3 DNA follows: TGCGCCAGCAGCTCCGACAGCTTCTCTGGGGCCAACGTCCTGACTTTC. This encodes CASSSDSFSGANVLTF.